The clone carrying this T cell receptor (beta chain) was seen more than once but under ten times. The antigen is not known. These data originate in a study of regulatory T cells in long-lasting Graves disease. Study details: Recently diagnosed Graves' patients had received antithyroid drugs for under 3 months.

General study results and limits: Persistent-disease Graves' patients showed less TCR diversity than new cases.

Construction of TCR beta libraries relied on iRepertoire HTBI primers and on Arm-PCR targeting CDR3 regions. Original processing methods: Throughout the samples, researchers identified roughly 57 TRBV and about 15 TRBJ segments. TCRdb passed the multiplex PCR reads through MiXCR, listing each CDR3 protein once. It is TCRdb's table, rather than the study itself, that gives the V and J calls and clone size. The data show over 500,000 distinct CDR3 sequences, with around 17% seen just once and around a sixth held by the top ten. This sample's time point: newly diagnosed GD, antithyroid drugs for less than 3 months. Preparation of the TCR library used RNA extracted from PBMCs. The CDR3 extends over 17 amino acids. V lost 1 base to trimming and J lost 1 base, with 13 bases between them. Germline lookup yields CDR1 KGHSH and CDR2 LQKENI. These records were also assigned to another study, of T cells in Graves' hyperthyroidism and ophthalmopathy.

Sample: peripheral blood mononuclear cells (PBMCs), taken at new diagnosis, from a patient treated with antithyroid drugs. The TCR was taken from a woman between 25 and 40 years old with Graves disease. The V and J genes are TRBV18 and TRBJ2-2; D gene uncertain. CDR3 protein: CASSPLMSQWNTGELFF. The CDR3 DNA follows: TGTGCCAGCTCACCACTTATGTCACAATGGAACACCGGGGAGCTGTTTTTT.